The rows below give T cell receptor beta chains drawn from one sample of a study of Graves' ophthalmopathy and Graves' hyperthyroidism. One entry per CDR3 protein results from TCRdb running MiXCR on the multiplex PCR reads. This table has tens of thousands of distinct CDR3 sequences, about 50% appearing once. The sequenced sample was peripheral blood. These receptors were collected from an adult man with Graves' ophthalmopathy. Each CDR3 is given with its conserved first and last residue. A D gene is named only where the DNA matches it firmly.

d_call j_call v_call cdr3_length cdr3_aa cdr3_nt
- TRBJ1-4 TRBV11-2 15 CASSQDSLGAEKLFF TGTGCCAGCAGCCAAGACAGCCTGGGGGCTGAAAAACTGTTTTTT
- TRBJ2-5 TRBV20-1 13 CSANDQSQETQYF TGCAGTGCCAACGACCAGTCCCAAGAGACCCAGTACTTC
- TRBJ1-3 TRBV7-9 20 CASSLEGSLRGFHSGNTIYF TGTGCCAGCAGCTTAGAGGGCAGCCTGAGGGGGTTCCACTCTGGAAACACCATATATTTT
TRBD2 TRBJ2-1 TRBV10-3 15 CAIRSRLAGVNEQFF TGTGCCATCAGATCGCGACTAGCGGGAGTGAATGAGCAGTTCTTC
- TRBJ2-1 TRBV7-9 19 CASSYLRGRAGGSYNEQFF TGTGCCAGCAGCTACCTCAGGGGGCGGGCGGGAGGATCCTACAATGAGCAGTTCTTC
- TRBJ1-5 TRBV25-1 13 CASSEYGVQPQHF TGTGCCAGCAGTGAATACGGCGTTCAGCCCCAGCATTTT
- TRBJ2-1 TRBV20-1 13 CSARDPAYNELFF TGCAGTGCTAGAGATCCGGCTTACAATGAGCTGTTCTTC
TRBD1 TRBJ1-6 TRBV5-4 14 CASSPGQGNSPLHF TGTGCCAGCAGCCCGGGACAGGGGAATTCACCCCTCCACTTT
- TRBJ1-1 TRBV20-1 13 CSASRGETTEAFF TGCAGTGCCTCTAGGGGGGAGACCACTGAAGCTTTCTTT
- TRBJ2-5 TRBV5-1 15 CASSYSGTGRETQYF TGCGCCAGCAGCTATAGCGGGACAGGGAGAGAGACCCAGTACTTC
TRBD1 TRBJ2-2 TRBV20-1 18 CSARATSFTGGNTGELFF TGCAGTGCTAGAGCCACGTCCTTCACAGGGGGCAACACCGGGGAGCTGTTTTTT